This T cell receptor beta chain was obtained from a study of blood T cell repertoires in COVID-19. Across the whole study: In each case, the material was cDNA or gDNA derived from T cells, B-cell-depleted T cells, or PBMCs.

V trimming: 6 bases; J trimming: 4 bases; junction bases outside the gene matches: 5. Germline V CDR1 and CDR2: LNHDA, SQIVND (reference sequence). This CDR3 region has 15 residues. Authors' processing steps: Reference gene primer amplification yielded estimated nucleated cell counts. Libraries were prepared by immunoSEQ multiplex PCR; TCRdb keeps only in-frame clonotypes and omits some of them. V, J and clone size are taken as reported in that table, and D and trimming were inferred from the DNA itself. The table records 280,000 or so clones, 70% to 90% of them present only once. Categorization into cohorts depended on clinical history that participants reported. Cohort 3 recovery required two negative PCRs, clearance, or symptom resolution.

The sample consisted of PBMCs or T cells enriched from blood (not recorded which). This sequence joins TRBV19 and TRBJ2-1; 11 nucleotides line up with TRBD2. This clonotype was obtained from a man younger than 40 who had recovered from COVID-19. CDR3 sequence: CASSVAGGIYNEQFF. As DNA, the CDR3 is TGTGCCAGTAGCGTAGCGGGGGGGATTTACAATGAGCAGTTCTTC.